The clone carrying this T cell receptor beta chain was observed a single time. Other DNA sequences of this sample code for an identical CDR3. These data are taken from a study of blood T cell repertoires in COVID-19. This CDR3 spans 14 amino acids. Trimming removed 0 bases from V and 2 bases from J, with 8 bases in between. Germline V gives CDR1 GTSNPN, CDR2 SVGIG (reference sequence). Assay: immunoSEQ multiplex PCR; the TCRdb copy retains only in-frame clones and omits some. The sample includes 65,000 to 70,000 clones, 87% seen only once; the top ten take around 20%. The chain recombines TRBV30 with TRBJ1-3; TRBD1 is a possible D gene (6 bases). Material for sequencing was peripheral blood. The receptor's source is a woman older than 75 with acute or convalescent COVID-19. CDR3: CAWSVAGAGNTIYF. CDR3 coding DNA: TGTGCCTGGAGTGTGGCAGGGGCTGGAAACACCATATATTTT.